The rows below give T cell receptor beta chains drawn from one sample of a study of vaccination and CD4 T cells after COVID-19. No antigen is known for these receptors. TCRdb reprocessed the PCR reads with MiXCR, giving one entry per CDR3 protein. Among roughly 15,000 distinct CDR3 sequences listed, around 53% were seen once. The input for sequencing was CD4+ T cells from blood, cultured in vitro, taken before SARS-CoV-2 vaccination. These receptors all stem from a human donor who had recovered from COVID-19. Each CDR3 is given with its conserved first and last residue. The D gene is left open where the match is weak. Only some rows state a clone size, as once, few, many or a class for expanded clones.

j_gene	d_gene	abundance	v_gene	CDR3nt	CDR3aa
TRBJ2-7	TRBD2	NA	TRBV7-2	TGTGCCAGCAGTATTTCCATTTCTAGCGGAACATTCTCCTACGAGCAGTACTTC	CASSISISSGTFSYEQYF
TRBJ2-5	NA	NA	TRBV7-2	TGTGCCAGCAGCCCCTCCGCGGAGACCCAGTACTTC	CASSPSAETQYF
TRBJ2-3	TRBD2	NA	TRBV7-2	TGTGCCAGCAGCTTGCCGCTAGCGGGAGGGCCAGATACGCAGTATTTT	CASSLPLAGGPDTQYF
TRBJ2-5	NA	NA	TRBV11-3	TGTGCCAGCAGCTTAGGCCACAGGTTCGGAGCTAGCGAGACCCAGTACTTC	CASSLGHRFGASETQYF
TRBJ2-1	TRBD1	NA	TRBV5-6	TGTGCCAGCAGCCGGGACAGGGGCGATGAGCAGTTCTTC	CASSRDRGDEQFF
TRBJ1-1	NA	medium-sized	TRBV6-2/TRBV6-3	TGTGCCAGCAGTTACCCCGGTGGGTCCACTGAAGCTTTCTTT	CASSYPGGSTEAFF
TRBJ1-1	NA	once	TRBV20-1	TGCAGTGCTAGGTTACAGCCGGGACCCGAAGCTTTCTTT	CSARLQPGPEAFF
TRBJ1-1	NA	NA	TRBV20-1	TGCAGTGCTAGCTGGGCCCGATCTAGCACTGAAGCTTTCTTT	CSASWARSSTEAFF
TRBJ2-3	TRBD2	NA	TRBV4-3	TGCGCCAGCAGCCAACGAACTAGCGAGCCCGGCGATACGCAGTATTTT	CASSQRTSEPGDTQYF
TRBJ1-6	NA	NA	TRBV7-3	TGTGCCAGCAGTAATAGACAGACACAAGCCCTCCACTTT	CASSNRQTQALHF
TRBJ1-6	NA	few	TRBV2	TGTGCCAGCAGTGGCACGGGTCGCGAGGATTCACCCCTCCACTTT	CASSGTGREDSPLHF
TRBJ2-5	NA	few	TRBV6-1	TGTGCCAGCAACGCCCTGGCGGGGTCCATTCAAGAGACCCAGTACTTC	CASNALAGSIQETQYF
TRBJ2-5	TRBD2	few	TRBV20-1	TGCAGTGCTAGGCTGGGACTAGCGGAGTCCCAGTACTTC	CSARLGLAESQYF
TRBJ1-3	TRBD1	NA	TRBV14	TGTGCCAGCAGCAAGAGACAGGGTGGAAACACCATATATTTT	CASSKRQGGNTIYF
TRBJ1-1	TRBD1	NA	TRBV20-1	TGCAGTGCCGCGACCCTCACAGGGGGCAATACTGAAGCTTTCTTT	CSAATLTGGNTEAFF
TRBJ2-5	NA	NA	TRBV2	TGTGCCAGCATGAGGCTAGCATCGAGTCGGGAGACCCAGTACTTC	CASMRLASSRETQYF
TRBJ2-5	NA	NA	TRBV7-2	TGTGCCAGCAGCCCCGGACTGTCCCAAGAGACCCAGTACTTC	CASSPGLSQETQYF
TRBJ1-1	TRBD1	NA	TRBV19	TGTGCCAGTAGTCCACCGGGACAGCGGAACACTGAAGCTTTCTTT	CASSPPGQRNTEAFF
TRBJ2-7	NA	few	TRBV6-2/TRBV6-3	TGTGCCAGCAGTTTCGACAGAAACGGATACGAGCAGTACTTC	CASSFDRNGYEQYF
TRBJ2-1	TRBD2	NA	TRBV7-2	TGTGCCAGCAGCCCGACTAGCGGGACGTACAATGAGCAGTTCTTC	CASSPTSGTYNEQFF
TRBJ1-1	TRBD1	NA	TRBV7-2	TGTGCCAGCAGCCCAGGGGGGTGGGGGGGGACTGAAGCTTTCTTT	CASSPGGWGGTEAFF
TRBJ2-1	NA	NA	TRBV2	TGTGCCAGCTCAGGAGGTTACAATGAGCAGTTCTTC	CASSGGYNEQFF
TRBJ2-7	NA	NA	TRBV7-9	TGTGCCAGCAGCTTATCCATTCGTCCCTCGGACGAGCAGTACTTC	CASSLSIRPSDEQYF
TRBJ1-5	TRBD1	few	TRBV10-3	TGTGCCATCAGTGCAGGGGGAGCTGGCAATCAGCCCCAGCATTTT	CAISAGGAGNQPQHF
TRBJ2-2	TRBD2	NA	TRBV11-3	TGTGCCAGCAGCTTCCAAACCCATAGCGGGAGCGGGGAGCTGTTTTTT	CASSFQTHSGSGELFF
TRBJ2-5	NA	NA	TRBV7-9	TGTGCCAGCAGCTTAGCGCTGGGCCCAGAGACCCAGTACTTC	CASSLALGPETQYF
TRBJ1-5	NA	few	TRBV15	TGTGCCACCAGCAGAGTCTCTGGTCAGCCCCAGCATTTT	CATSRVSGQPQHF
TRBJ2-7	NA	NA	TRBV5-6	TGTGCCAGCAGCTCAAACTTAAGGGGGGGATCCTACGAGCAGTACTTC	CASSSNLRGGSYEQYF
TRBJ2-1	NA	once	TRBV6-1	TGTGCCAGCAGTGAAATTATGGGGGTCTCCTACAATGAGCAGTTCTTC	CASSEIMGVSYNEQFF
TRBJ2-3	NA	NA	TRBV19	TGTGCCAGTAGTATAAGGGGGGACCGCACAGATACGCAGTATTTT	CASSIRGDRTDTQYF
TRBJ2-7	TRBD2	NA	TRBV6-1	TGTGCCAGTATGAGCGGGAGGAGCTCCTACGAGCAGTACTTC	CASMSGRSSYEQYF
TRBJ2-7	NA	NA	TRBV11-3	TGTGCCAGCAGCTTTCGCGAAACCTACGAGCAGTACTTC	CASSFRETYEQYF
TRBJ2-3	TRBD2	NA	TRBV11-2	TGTGCCAGCAGCCTGAGGACCGGGGGAGTCGGGAGGGATACGCAGTATTTT	CASSLRTGGVGRDTQYF
TRBJ2-7	TRBD1	NA	TRBV28	TGTGCCACCCTGAGGACAGGGCGCTACGAGCAGTACTTC	CATLRTGRYEQYF
TRBJ2-1	TRBD2	NA	TRBV20-1	TGCAGTGCTCTCCCCATCGGGGGGGGCTCCTACAATGAGCAGTTCTTC	CSALPIGGGSYNEQFF
TRBJ2-1	TRBD2	NA	TRBV6-2/TRBV6-3	TGTGCCAGCAGTTATGAGCGGGAGACATACAATGAGCAGTTCTTC	CASSYERETYNEQFF
TRBJ1-2	TRBD1	NA	TRBV28	TGTGCCAGCAGCCCCTCCGGGACAGGGTTAGGAAACTATGGCTACACCTTC	CASSPSGTGLGNYGYTF
TRBJ2-2	NA	NA	TRBV2	TGTGCCAGCGCCCCGGGCACGGACACCGGGGAGCTGTTTTTT	CASAPGTDTGELFF
TRBJ1-2	TRBD1	NA	TRBV5-4	TGTGCCAGCATCCGACAGGGGACCAACTATGGCTACACCTTC	CASIRQGTNYGYTF
TRBJ1-2	TRBD1	few	TRBV12-5	TGTGCTAGTGGCTCGACAGGGGTAGACTATGGCTACACCTTC	CASGSTGVDYGYTF
TRBJ2-3	TRBD2	NA	TRBV20-1	TGCAGTACCGATTCGTCCGGGGGGGTGGCAGATACGCAGTATTTT	CSTDSSGGVADTQYF
TRBJ1-6	NA	NA	TRBV19	TGTGCCAGTAGTATCGTCGAGGGGGATTCACCCCTCCACTTT	CASSIVEGDSPLHF
TRBJ1-1	TRBD1	NA	TRBV6-2/TRBV6-3	TGTGCCAGCAGTAACCCGGGACAGGGGATGACTTTT	CASSNPGQGMTF
TRBJ2-7	NA	NA	TRBV19	TGTGCCAGTAGTATAGACCTGAGCCGGGACGAGCAGTACTTC	CASSIDLSRDEQYF
TRBJ2-7	TRBD2	NA	TRBV20-1	TGCAGTGCTTCCGGGACTAGCGGGAGGGCCAGTATATACGAGCAGTACTTC	CSASGTSGRASIYEQYF
TRBJ1-5	TRBD1	NA	TRBV6-1	TGTGCCAGCAGCCCCTTGAGACAGGGAGGGCAGCCCCAGCATTTT	CASSPLRQGGQPQHF
TRBJ2-2	TRBD1	NA	TRBV19	TGTGCCAGTAGTGGACAGGGGGCAGTCGGGGAGCTGTTTTTT	CASSGQGAVGELFF
TRBJ2-5	NA	NA	TRBV7-9	TGTGCCAGCAGCTGGTGGGGGTCAGAGACCCAGTACTTC	CASSWWGSETQYF
TRBJ1-4	TRBD1	NA	TRBV27	TGTGCCAGTAGTTTGGACAGGGCAGATGAAAAACTGTTTTTT	CASSLDRADEKLFF
TRBJ1-2	NA	NA	TRBV19	TGTGCCAGTAGTGTGACTGTGATCCCTAACTATGGCTACACCTTC	CASSVTVIPNYGYTF
TRBJ1-5	TRBD1	few	TRBV20-1	TGCAGTGCTTCAACCGGGACAGGGTTCAATCAGCCCCAGCATTTT	CSASTGTGFNQPQHF
TRBJ2-7	NA	NA	TRBV7-9	TGTGCCAGCAGCCACGGTCAGAGACTCGAGCAGTACTTC	CASSHGQRLEQYF
TRBJ2-3	TRBD2	NA	TRBV5-1	TGCGCCAGCAGCTTGAGTAGCGGGGGGACAGATACGCAGTATTTT	CASSLSSGGTDTQYF
TRBJ1-2	NA	NA	TRBV20-1	TGCAGTGCTCCCCACGTAGAGGGAAACTATGGCTACACCTTC	CSAPHVEGNYGYTF